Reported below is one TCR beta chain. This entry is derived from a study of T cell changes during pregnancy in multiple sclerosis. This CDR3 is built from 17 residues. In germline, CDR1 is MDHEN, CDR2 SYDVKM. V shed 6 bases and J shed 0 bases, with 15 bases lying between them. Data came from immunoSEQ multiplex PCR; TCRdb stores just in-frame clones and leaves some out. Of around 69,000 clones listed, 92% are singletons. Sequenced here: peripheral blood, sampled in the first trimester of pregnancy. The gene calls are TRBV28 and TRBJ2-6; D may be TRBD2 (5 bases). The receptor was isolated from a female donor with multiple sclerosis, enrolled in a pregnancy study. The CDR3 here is CASRSPEGDSGANVLTF. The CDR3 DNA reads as TGTGCCAGCAGGTCCCCTGAGGGAGACTCTGGGGCCAACGTCCTGACTTTC.